A selection of T cell receptor beta chains follows, all from one sample in a study of cytomegalovirus exposure and HLA in healthy donors. The table came from immunoSEQ multiplex PCR; TCRdb's copy has only in-frame clones and leaves some out. Found here are 150,000 to 200,000 clones; the top ten clones hold roughly 1.3%. The sequencing input was PBMCs. The receptors were sampled from a woman aged 60 to 75 in good health and CMV-seronegative. Each CDR3 is given with its conserved first and last residue. The order of the fields is J gene, V gene, D gene, CDR3 DNA, CDR3 protein. The D gene is left open where the match is weak.

TRBJ1-6	TRBV5-5	TRBD1	TGTGCCAGCAGCCTTAAGACAGGGCTCAATTCACCCCTCCACTTT	CASSLKTGLNSPLHF
TRBJ2-7	TRBV9	.	TGTGCCAGCAGCGTAGGGGGTAGCGCGTACGAGCAGTACTTC	CASSVGGSAYEQYF
TRBJ1-4	TRBV7-2	TRBD1	TGTGCCAGCAGCCTTCGGGACAGCCGTAATGAAAAACTGTTTTTT	CASSLRDSRNEKLFF
TRBJ2-7	TRBV7-3	.	TGTGCCAGCAGCTGGCGGGACGGCGGCTCCGAGCAGTACTTC	CASSWRDGGSEQYF
TRBJ2-1	TRBV11-1	.	TGTGCCAGCAGCTTATCCCGGCAGGGCTGGGGATACTACAATGAGCAGTTCTTC	CASSLSRQGWGYYNEQFF
TRBJ2-7	TRBV10-3	TRBD1	TGTGCCATCACCACCGGGACAGGGCCCTACGAGCAGTACTTC	CAITTGTGPYEQYF
TRBJ2-1	TRBV5-1	TRBD1	TGCGCCAGCAGCTTGACGGGACAGGGGTACAATGAGCAGTTCTTC	CASSLTGQGYNEQFF
TRBJ2-3	TRBV7-8	.	TGTGCCAGCAGCTACGGACTGATTGCTAGCACAGATACGCAGTATTTT	CASSYGLIASTDTQYF
TRBJ2-1	TRBV5-1	TRBD1	TGCGCCAGCAGCTTGGTGGCAGGGGGCACGAATGAGCAGTTCTTC	CASSLVAGGTNEQFF
TRBJ1-2	TRBV7-9	.	TGTGCCAGCAGCGTACCTGAAGGGGGACCTAACTATGGCTACACCTTC	CASSVPEGGPNYGYTF
TRBJ1-1	TRBV7-6	TRBD1	TGTGCCAGCAGCTTCGAGACAGGGACTGAAGCTTTCTTT	CASSFETGTEAFF
TRBJ2-1	TRBV7-8	TRBD1	TGTGCCAGCAGCACTGGACAGGGTAAAGTTGAGCAGTTCTTC	CASSTGQGKVEQFF
TRBJ2-7	TRBV10-3	.	TGTGCCATCAGTGTTGGGCAGGAAACCTACGAGCAATACTTC	CAISVGQETYEQYF
TRBJ1-1	TRBV14	.	TGTGCCAGCAGCCAAGATCTCGGGGAAGTGAACACTGAAGCTTTCTTT	CASSQDLGEVNTEAFF
TRBJ2-5	TRBV5-1	.	TGCGCCAGCAGCTTGCGACCAGGCGCCCAAGAGACCCAGTACTTC	CASSLRPGAQETQYF
TRBJ2-1	TRBV12-5	TRBD2	TGTGCTAGTGGTTTGGGGACTAGCGGGAGTTACCGCTACAATGAGCAGTTCTTC	CASGLGTSGSYRYNEQFF
TRBJ1-1	TRBV5-6	TRBD1	TGTGCCAGCAGCGAAGGGACAGGGGCTGGGACTGAAGCTTTCTTT	CASSEGTGAGTEAFF
TRBJ1-2	TRBV2	.	TGTGCCAGCAGTGCAGTGGAGTTCTATGGCTACACCTTC	CASSAVEFYGYTF
TRBJ1-1	TRBV5-1	.	TGCGCCAGCAGCTTGTATGATAGGGGGACCACTGAAGCTTTCTTT	CASSLYDRGTTEAFF
TRBJ2-7	TRBV7-8	TRBD2	TGTGCCAGCAGCCCTTCTTTACTAGCGAGTAACGAGCAGTACTTC	CASSPSLLASNEQYF
TRBJ1-1	TRBV5-1	TRBD1	TGCGCCAGCAGCTACGGGACAGGGAACACTGAAGCTTTCTTT	CASSYGTGNTEAFF
TRBJ1-1	TRBV9	.	TGTGCCAGCAGCGCCCTGCAACAGGGAGCTTTCTTT	CASSALQQGAFF
TRBJ1-3	TRBV5-1	.	TGCGCCAGCAGCTTACAACGGGAAGGGAACACCATATATTTT	CASSLQREGNTIYF
TRBJ2-7	TRBV7-3	TRBD2	TGTGCCAGCAGCGTTAGCGGGGGAAATACCTACGAGCAGTACTTC	CASSVSGGNTYEQYF
TRBJ2-7	TRBV4-1	TRBD1	TGCGCCAGCAGCCAAGATTATAGGGGGCTAACCTACGAGCAGTACTTC	CASSQDYRGLTYEQYF
TRBJ1-6	TRBV6-5	.	TGTGCCAGCAGTAATCTCGGCGGGAATTCACCCCTCCACTTT	CASSNLGGNSPLHF
TRBJ1-6	TRBV19	TRBD1	TGTGCCAGTAGGGCGGACAGGAGCTCCTATAATTCACCCCTCCACTTT	CASRADRSSYNSPLHF
TRBJ1-1	TRBV2	.	TGTGCCAGCAGTGAAGCCTCAAAGGGCGGGACTGAAGCTTTCTTT	CASSEASKGGTEAFF
TRBJ1-1	TRBV5-1	.	TGCGCCAGCAGCCCTCACAGGGTGGACACTGAAGCTTTCTTT	CASSPHRVDTEAFF
TRBJ2-3	TRBV4-1	TRBD2	TGCGCCAGCAGCCAAGATCGGACTAGCGGGGGGGCAGATACGCAGTATTTT	CASSQDRTSGGADTQYF
TRBJ1-5	TRBV27	TRBD1	TGTGCCAGCAGTCCCCAGGGGGGCATGAATCGACAGCCCCAGCATTTT	CASSPQGGMNRQPQHF
TRBJ1-2	TRBV5-1	.	TGCGCCAGCAGCTTACAGCCAGGGACTAACTATGGCTACACCTTC	CASSLQPGTNYGYTF
TRBJ1-4	TRBV7-9	.	TGTGCCAGCAGCTTTGGCTGGGAAAAACTGTTTTTT	CASSFGWEKLFF
TRBJ2-5	TRBV5-6	.	TGTGCCAGCAGCTTTTGGACAACCCAGACCCAGTACTTC	CASSFWTTQTQYF
TRBJ1-6	TRBV4-1	TRBD1	TGCGCCAGCAGCCGCCTGGGACAGGGGATGGAATCACCCCTCCACTTT	CASSRLGQGMESPLHF
TRBJ1-1	TRBV5-1	TRBD1	TGCGCCAGCAGCCCTGATAGGGGGCTAAACACTGAAGCTTTCTTT	CASSPDRGLNTEAFF
TRBJ1-1	TRBV2	.	TGTGCCAGCATAATGGGGAGGCGGTGTACTGAAGCTTTCTTT	CASIMGRRCTEAFF
TRBJ2-3	TRBV7-2	TRBD2	TGTGCCAGCAGCTTAGGAACTAGCGGGGGGCCCACAGATACGCAGTATTTT	CASSLGTSGGPTDTQYF
TRBJ1-1	TRBV18	.	TGTGCCAGCTCACCAGGGGCCGCTGAAGCTTTCTTT	CASSPGAAEAFF
TRBJ1-2	TRBV7-9	TRBD1	TGTGCCACCAGCCGGGACAGAATCCCTAACTATGGCTACACCTTC	CATSRDRIPNYGYTF
TRBJ1-2	TRBV9	.	TGTGCCAGCAGCGTAGCAGGGGTTAGTGGCTACACCTTC	CASSVAGVSGYTF
TRBJ2-6	TRBV7-9	TRBD1	TGTGCCAGCAGCTTAGTTACAGGGGTAAATGGGGCCAACGTCCTGACTTTC	CASSLVTGVNGANVLTF
TRBJ1-2	TRBV6-5	TRBD1	TGTGCCAGCAGTTACCAGCCAGGGGGCGCAGGGGGCTACACCTTC	CASSYQPGGAGGYTF
TRBJ1-2	TRBV6-1	.	TGTGCCAGCAGTGAAGCGCGGGGGTATGGCTACACCTTC	CASSEARGYGYTF
TRBJ2-7	TRBV13	.	TGTGCCAGCAGCTTAGATGGGCGGGGTGAGCAGTACTTC	CASSLDGRGEQYF
TRBJ1-2	TRBV4-1	.	TGCGCCAGCAGCCTATTTTTAGGGGGTGGCTACACCTTC	CASSLFLGGGYTF
TRBJ2-1	TRBV4-3	.	TGCGCCAGCAGCCAAGAATTTGGGGGGGCGAATGAGCAGTTCTTC	CASSQEFGGANEQFF
TRBJ2-2	TRBV4-2	.	TGTGCCAGCAGCCAAGATCAAGGTGCGCAACGGGACACCGGGGAGCTGTTTTTT	CASSQDQGAQRDTGELFF
TRBJ2-1	TRBV19	TRBD1	TGTGCCAGTAGTATATTGTATTCGCGACAGGGGGCTGAGCAGTTCTTC	CASSILYSRQGAEQFF
TRBJ2-3	TRBV5-4	.	TGTGCCAGCAGCACCCCCGGACACACAGATACGCAGTATTTT	CASSTPGHTDTQYF
TRBJ1-6	TRBV2	.	TGTGCCAGCAGCCTCGTGAATTCACCCCTCCACTTT	CASSLVNSPLHF